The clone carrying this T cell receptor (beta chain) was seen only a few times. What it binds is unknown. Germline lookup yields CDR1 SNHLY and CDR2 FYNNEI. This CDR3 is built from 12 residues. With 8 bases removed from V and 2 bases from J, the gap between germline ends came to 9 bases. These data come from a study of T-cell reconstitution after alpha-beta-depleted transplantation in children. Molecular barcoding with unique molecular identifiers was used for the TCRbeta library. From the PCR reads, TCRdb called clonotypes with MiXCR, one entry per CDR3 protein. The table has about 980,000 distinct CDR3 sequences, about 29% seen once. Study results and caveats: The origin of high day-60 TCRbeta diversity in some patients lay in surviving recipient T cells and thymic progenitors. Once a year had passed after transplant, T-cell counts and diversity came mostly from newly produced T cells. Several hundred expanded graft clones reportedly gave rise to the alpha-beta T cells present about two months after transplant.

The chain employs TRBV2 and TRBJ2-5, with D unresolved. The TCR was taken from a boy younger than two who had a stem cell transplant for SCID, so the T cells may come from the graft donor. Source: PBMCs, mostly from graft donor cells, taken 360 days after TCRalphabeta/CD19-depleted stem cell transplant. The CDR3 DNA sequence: TGTGCCAGCTGTACCTGGCAAGAGACCCAGTACTTC. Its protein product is CASCTWQETQYF.